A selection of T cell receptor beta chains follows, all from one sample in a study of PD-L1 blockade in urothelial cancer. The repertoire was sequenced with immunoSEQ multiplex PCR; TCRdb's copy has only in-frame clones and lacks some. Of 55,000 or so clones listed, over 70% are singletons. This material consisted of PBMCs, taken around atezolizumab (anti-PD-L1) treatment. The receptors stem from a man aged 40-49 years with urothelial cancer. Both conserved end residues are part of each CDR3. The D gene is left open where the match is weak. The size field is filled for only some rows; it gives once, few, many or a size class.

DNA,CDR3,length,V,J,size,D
TGTGCCACCAGTTTAGCGGGGGCCACGACCTACGAGCAGTACTTC,CATSLAGATTYEQYF,15,TRBV15,TRBJ2-7,NA,TRBD2
TGCGCCAGCAGCATCTTGACAGGGGCGAACACTGAAGCTTTCTTT,CASSILTGANTEAFF,15,TRBV5-1,TRBJ1-1,NA,TRBD1
TGTGCCAGCAGCTTGAGGACAGGGTACAATGAGCAGTTCTTC,CASSLRTGYNEQFF,14,TRBV5-4,TRBJ2-1,few,TRBD1
TGTGCCATCGGGGAGGGAGTCGGGGAGACCCAGTACTTC,CAIGEGVGETQYF,13,TRBV10-3,TRBJ2-5,NA,TRBD2
TGTGCCAGCAGTTCCCCGGGAGGGACGAACACTGAAGCTTTCTTT,CASSSPGGTNTEAFF,15,TRBV6-5,TRBJ1-1,NA,NA
TGTGCCAGCAGTTTAAGCGGCGGGAACAATGAGCAGTTCTTC,CASSLSGGNNEQFF,14,TRBV28,TRBJ2-1,NA,NA
TGTGCCAGCAGCTTACTAGATACGCAGTATTTT,CASSLLDTQYF,11,TRBV7-2,TRBJ2-3,NA,NA
TGCGCCAGCAGTCAAACAGCAGGGAATGAGCAGTTCTTC,CASSQTAGNEQFF,13,TRBV23-1,TRBJ2-1,once,NA
TGTGCCAGCTCCAACTACGAGCAGTACTTC,CASSNYEQYF,10,TRBV27,TRBJ2-7,NA,NA
TGTGCCAGCAGTCCCCATGTACAGGGCGCGGACGAGCAGTACTTC,CASSPHVQGADEQYF,15,TRBV28,TRBJ2-7,few,NA
TGCGCCAGCAGCCCCGACAGGGCCTGGATGAACACTGAAGCTTTCTTT,CASSPDRAWMNTEAFF,16,TRBV4-1,TRBJ1-1,NA,TRBD1
TGCGCCAGCAGCCAAGGATTACCTTTGGCAGGTTCTCTCAATGAGCAGTTCTTC,CASSQGLPLAGSLNEQFF,18,TRBV4-1,TRBJ2-1,NA,NA
TGTGCCAGTAGTCCGGGACTAGCGGGAGTGAATGAGCAGTTCTTC,CASSPGLAGVNEQFF,15,TRBV19,TRBJ2-1,NA,TRBD2
TGTGCCAGCGGATCAGGGGGCGGTGGCTACACCTTC,CASGSGGGGYTF,12,TRBV6-5,TRBJ1-2,many,TRBD1
TGTGCCAGCAGCCCTACCCCACAGGGGGCCCACGAGCAGTACTTC,CASSPTPQGAHEQYF,15,TRBV6-5,TRBJ2-7,once,TRBD1
TGCGCCAGCAGCCAAGGGACAGCGGACGAGCAGTACTTC,CASSQGTADEQYF,13,TRBV4-3,TRBJ2-7,NA,NA
TGTGCCATCAAGGGTTCGGGAGGGCCAGGTGAGCAGTTCTTC,CAIKGSGGPGEQFF,14,TRBV10-3,TRBJ2-1,NA,TRBD2
TGTGCCAGCAGCTTCAGGGAGGCTTGGGTGGGGCAGCCCCAGCATTTT,CASSFREAWVGQPQHF,16,TRBV11-3,TRBJ1-5,NA,NA
TGTGCCTCCAAGACTAGCGAGGAGAACGGGGAGCTGTTTTTT,CASKTSEENGELFF,14,TRBV10-3,TRBJ2-2,NA,TRBD2
TGTGCCAGCAGCCGGACAGAGTACAATGAGCAGTTCTTC,CASSRTEYNEQFF,13,TRBV5-4,TRBJ2-1,NA,NA
TGTGCCAGCACTCGGGACAGGGGGGTAAGAGGCTACACCTTC,CASTRDRGVRGYTF,14,TRBV2,TRBJ1-2,few,TRBD1
TGTGCCAGCAAGGAGGGCGTGAACACTGAAGCTTTCTTT,CASKEGVNTEAFF,13,TRBV6-5,TRBJ1-1,once,NA
TGTGCCAGTAAGGCACAGGGGGCGGCCTATGGCTACACCTTC,CASKAQGAAYGYTF,14,TRBV19,TRBJ1-2,few,TRBD1
TGTGCCAGTAGTATAAACGGACAGATTAATGAAAAACTGTTTTTT,CASSINGQINEKLFF,15,TRBV19,TRBJ1-4,NA,NA
TGTGCCAGTAGTGGACTAGCGGGAGGGCCGCAGTTCTTC,CASSGLAGGPQFF,13,TRBV19,TRBJ2-1,once,TRBD2
TGTGCCACTAAATCGGGGGGCTCCTACGAGACCCAGTACTTC,CATKSGGSYETQYF,14,TRBV19,TRBJ2-5,NA,NA
TGTGCCAGCAGTATGACCACCGGGACAGGGAGTTATGGCTACACCTTC,CASSMTTGTGSYGYTF,16,TRBV2,TRBJ1-2,NA,TRBD1
TGTGCCAGCAGGCCGGGACTTGCCAAAAACATTCAGTACTTC,CASRPGLAKNIQYF,14,TRBV5-4,TRBJ2-4,NA,NA
TGTGCCAGTAGTGATACTCGCGGGAGGACGGGGGAGACCCAGTACTTC,CASSDTRGRTGETQYF,16,TRBV19,TRBJ2-5,NA,TRBD2
TGTGCCACCCTAGCGGACAGCTCCTACGAGCAGTACTTC,CATLADSSYEQYF,13,TRBV19,TRBJ2-7,NA,NA
TGCAGCGTCGAGGGGGAGGGTCACGAGCAGTACTTC,CSVEGEGHEQYF,12,TRBV29-1,TRBJ2-7,NA,NA
TGTGCCAGCAGCTCCCCGGTCGAGGGCTACACCTTC,CASSSPVEGYTF,12,TRBV7-9,TRBJ1-2,NA,NA
TGTGCCAGCGGGTCGGGATGGCAGCCCCAGCATTTT,CASGSGWQPQHF,12,TRBV27,TRBJ1-5,NA,NA
TGTGCCTGGCTCAGGTCCCCCTTTTCCTTATATGGCTACACCTTC,CAWLRSPFSLYGYTF,15,TRBV30,TRBJ1-2,NA,NA
TGTGCCATCAGGAAGGACAGGGGGACTGGAAACACCATATATTTT,CAIRKDRGTGNTIYF,15,TRBV10-3,TRBJ1-3,NA,TRBD1
TGCAGCGTTGAACCCGACAGGATCACTGAAGCTTTCTTT,CSVEPDRITEAFF,13,TRBV29-1,TRBJ1-1,NA,NA
TGTGCCAGCAGTATGGGGGGTCAGCCCCAGCATTTT,CASSMGGQPQHF,12,TRBV28,TRBJ1-5,NA,NA
TGTGCCAGCAGCTTGGGGGACAGGCAAGAGACCCAGTACTTC,CASSLGDRQETQYF,14,TRBV5-4,TRBJ2-5,NA,TRBD1
TGTGCCAGCAGTATCAACCCGGGACATCTTAAAGGGGAGCTGTTTTTT,CASSINPGHLKGELFF,16,TRBV27,TRBJ2-2,NA,NA
TGTGCCTGGAGTCGACAGGGGCTAGCGGGAGTGATAGATACGCAGTATTTT,CAWSRQGLAGVIDTQYF,17,TRBV30,TRBJ2-3,once,TRBD2
TGTGCCTGGAGCGCCGGGACAGGGGCATTCTTT,CAWSAGTGAFF,11,TRBV30,TRBJ1-1,NA,TRBD1
TGTGCCAGCAGCTCCAATTACGAGCAGTACTTC,CASSSNYEQYF,11,TRBV5-4,TRBJ2-7,NA,NA
TGTGCCAGCAGTTTATTAGCAGGGGGCGGGGGTGAAGCTTTCTTT,CASSLLAGGGGEAFF,15,TRBV28,TRBJ1-1,NA,TRBD1
TGCGCCAGCAGCAGAGACGGGACAGGGCAGGACTACACCTTC,CASSRDGTGQDYTF,14,TRBV5-1,TRBJ1-2,NA,TRBD1
TGTGCCAGCACCTTAACGGGGGGCGCGTACAATGAGCAGTTCTTC,CASTLTGGAYNEQFF,15,TRBV28,TRBJ2-1,NA,NA
TGCGCCAGCAGCTTGGATGGGGGCAGGGGTCAGCCCCAGCATTTT,CASSLDGGRGQPQHF,15,TRBV5-1,TRBJ1-5,NA,NA
TGTGCCAGCAGCCAGGGACTAGCGGGAAGGAAGGGAGAGACCCAGTACTTC,CASSQGLAGRKGETQYF,17,TRBV5-4,TRBJ2-5,once,TRBD2
TGTGCCAGCAGTGAAGTCGGGGGGGGGCCCCAGCATTTT,CASSEVGGGPQHF,13,TRBV6-1,TRBJ1-5,NA,NA
TGTGCCAGCAGCCAAGACCCTAGCGGGAGCATGGCAGATACGCAGTATTTT,CASSQDPSGSMADTQYF,17,TRBV4-2,TRBJ2-3,NA,TRBD2
TGTGCCAGCAACCTTCGTAGGACAGGACTCAATTCCGACTACGAGCAGTACTTC,CASNLRRTGLNSDYEQYF,18,TRBV7-6,TRBJ2-7,NA,TRBD1